The clone carrying this T cell receptor (beta chain) was seen once. Its specificity is not known. The data were obtained in a study of cytomegalovirus exposure and HLA in healthy donors. Regarding the study as a whole: Within an earlier analysis, most TCR beta V segments proved productive either about 87% or about 30% of the time.

CDR3 size: 15 residues. V lost 7 bases and J lost 0, with 14 bases in between. The V gene's germline CDR1 is SGHTS and CDR2 YDEGEE. The PCR ran on 60 Vbeta and 13 Jbeta primers. The repertoire was sequenced with immunoSEQ multiplex PCR; TCRdb's copy has only in-frame clones and lacks some. The table includes over 150,000 clones, around 82% detected once. This TCR was recovered from a woman in her 30s in good health and CMV-seronegative. Sequenced: PBMCs. The V gene is TRBV5-8, the J gene TRBJ2-1, with a weak D call TRBD2 (6 bases). CDR3 protein: CASGRGGSSYNEQFF. The DNA for the CDR3 is TGTGCCAGCGGGCGGGGCGGCAGCTCCTACAATGAGCAGTTCTTC.